Shown below are 15 T cell receptor beta chains from a single sample sequenced in a study of control samples from healthy donors and cancer patients. TCRdb's copy holds only in-frame clones and misses some; the assay was immunoSEQ multiplex PCR. The sample lists 130,000 or so clones; 90% to 95% were seen once. Sequencing was done on a sample of blood. The source is a middle-aged man in good health.

Concerning this clone: The junction departs from the called germline gene at one end, perhaps through a read error. In nucleotides, the CDR3 is TGTGCCAGCAGCTTTGGGGAGACCCGAACCCCTTTT. Its protein product is CASSFGETRTPF. J is TRBJ2-3 and V is TRBV11-2; tentatively, D is TRBD2 (5 bases). Per germline, CDR1 SGHAT and CDR2 FQNNGV. This CDR3 is 12 amino acids long.

V usage is TRBV30 and J usage is TRBJ1-2; a possible D gene is TRBD1 (6 bases). The CDR3 consists of 13 residues. Trimming stripped 2 bases from V and 3 bases from J, with 10 bases between. Per the germline V gene, CDR1 is GTSNPN and CDR2 is SVGIG (reference sequence). CDR3 loop: CAWSTGRDYGYTF. CDR3 bases: TGTGCCTGGAGTACAGGGCGAGACTATGGCTACACCTTC. Supplemented by reference TRBV30 and TRBJ1-2, the full variable domain reads SQTIHQWPATLVQPVGSPLSLECTVEGTSNPNLYWYRQAAGRGLQLLFYSVGIGQISSEVPQNLSASRPQDRQFILSSKKLLLSDSGFYLCAWSTGRDYGYTFGSGTRLTVV.

The chain has TRBV7-9 and TRBJ2-1, with 7 nucleotides matching TRBD2. Germline V gene data show CDR1 as SEHNR and CDR2 as FQNEAQ (reference sequence). The CDR3 has 15 amino acids. V shed 1 base, J shed 6 bases, and the junction held 6 bases outside the gene matches. CDR3 amino acids: CASSLEGGSGNEQFF. In DNA form, the CDR3 reads TGTGCCAGCAGCTTAGAGGGCGGGAGTGGCAATGAGCAGTTCTTC.

The rearrangement links TRBV6-1 to TRBJ1-6; unclear D gene. The length of the CDR3 is 14 residues. Trimming took off 0 bases at V and 0 bases at J, with 0 bases between the two ends. Germline CDR1 MNHNS, CDR2 SASEGT. In nucleotides, the CDR3 is TGTGCCAGCAGTGAAGCCTCCTATAATTCACCCCTCCACTTT. Protein sequence: CASSEASYNSPLHF.

The rearrangement joins TRBV24-1 to TRBJ1-2; TRBD1 agrees at 8 bases. This CDR3 is built from 15 residues. V was pared by 6 bases and J by 2 bases, with 7 bases of the junction left unmatched. The germline V gene has CDR1 KGHDR and CDR2 SFDVKD. This chain's CDR3 is CATSNIRTGNYGYTF. The DNA of the CDR3 is TGTGCCACCAGTAACATACGGACAGGGAACTATGGCTACACCTTC.

J is TRBJ2-2 and V is TRBV7-9, with D perhaps assigned TRBD1 or TRBD2 (6 bases each). Deletions cut 4 bases from V and 7 bases from J, with 16 bases between. The CDR3 is 15 amino acids. In germline, CDR1 is SEHNR, CDR2 FQNEAQ (reference sequence). The DNA of the CDR3 is TGTGCCAGCAGCTCCGTATGGGGGGCGGACGGGGAGCTGTTTTTT. Translating gives CASSSVWGADGELFF. Together with reference TRBV7-9 and TRBJ2-2, the CDR3 gives the full variable domain: DTGVSQNPRHKITKRGQNVTFRCDPISEHNRLYWYRQTLGQGPEFLTYFQNEAQLEKSRLLSDRFSAERPKGSFSTLEIQRTEQGDSAMYLCASSSVWGADGELFFGEGSRLTVL.

The chain joins TRBV3-1 (or the pseudogene TRBV3-2) to TRBJ1-2; D uncertain. V was clipped by 0 bases and J by 4 bases, with 9 bases between them. The CDR3 sequence is 14 residues long. The germline V gene encodes CDR1 LGHDT and CDR2 YNNKEL (reference sequence). The CDR3 region has the DNA TGTGCCAGCAGCCAAGATACCCTTGGCTATGGCTACACCTTC. Encoded protein: CASSQDTLGYGYTF.

This clone occurred a few times. The rearrangement links TRBV7-9 to TRBJ2-7, with a possible D match to TRBD2 (5 bases). The germline V and J ends were trimmed by 4 bases and 5 bases, with 12 bases remaining between them. This CDR3 has 13 residues. The germline V gene has CDR1 SEHNR and CDR2 FQNEAQ (reference sequence). CDR3 loop: CASSSPGRDEQYF. CDR3 DNA: TGTGCCAGCAGCTCGCCGGGAAGGGACGAGCAGTACTTC. Together with reference TRBV7-9 and TRBJ2-7, the CDR3 gives the full variable domain: DTGVSQNPRHKITKRGQNVTFRCDPISEHNRLYWYRQTLGQGPEFLTYFQNEAQLEKSRLLSDRFSAERPKGSFSTLEIQRTEQGDSAMYLCASSSPGRDEQYFGPGTRLTVT.

This sequence joins TRBV27 and TRBJ1-1, with a possible D match to TRBD1 (6 bases). Between the trimmed V and J ends, which lost 0 bases and 5 bases, there was a span of 10 bases. The CDR3 totals 14 residues. Looked up from germline, CDR1 is MNHEY and CDR2 is SMNVEV (reference sequence). The CDR3 sequence: CASSLSGGSTEAFF. The CDR3 DNA follows: TGTGCCAGCAGTTTATCAGGGGGATCAACTGAAGCTTTCTTT.

The J gene is TRBJ1-4, the V gene TRBV29-1; D not certain. Germline CDR1 SQVTM, CDR2 ANQGSEA. V lost 5 bases, J lost 8 bases, and 12 bases lay in between. The CDR3 loop spans 12 amino acids. Here the CDR3 reads CSVQSSGEKLFF. The CDR3 bases are TGCAGCGTTCAATCATCGGGGGAAAAACTGTTTTTT.

The rearrangement uses TRBV5-1 and TRBJ1-1, with D possibly being TRBD1 (6 bases). The CDR3 has 14 residues. V was clipped by 0 bases and J by 4 bases, with 10 bases between them. The V gene's germline CDR1 is SGHRS and CDR2 YFSETQ. The CDR3 nucleotides read TGCGCCAGCAGCTTGGTGCTGACAGGCACTGAAGCTTTCTTT. Its protein is CASSLVLTGTEAFF.

CDR3 bases: TGTGCCAGCAGTTCCAACAGGGACAGGCACTATGGCTACACCTTC. Protein sequence: CASSSNRDRHYGYTF. The V gene is TRBV6-5, the J gene TRBJ1-2, with 8 positions matching TRBD1. J gave up 3 bases and V 4 bases, and 7 bases lay outside the gene matches. The CDR3 runs 15 residues. Germline CDR1 is MNHEY and CDR2 is SVGAGI.

This chain joins TRBV12-3 or TRBV12-4 and TRBJ1-2; D is ambiguous. The V and J ends lost 6 bases and 3 bases respectively, with 8 bases between them. The CDR3 spans 12 residues. CDR3 protein: CASSREDYGYTF. CDR3 sequence (DNA): TGTGCCAGCAGCCGAGAGGACTATGGCTACACCTTC.

This chain links TRBV3-1 (or the pseudogene TRBV3-2) with TRBJ2-1; maybe TRBD2 (5 bases). Germline CDR1 and CDR2: LGHDT and YNNKEL (reference sequence). This CDR3 is 14 amino acids long. The V end lost 1 base, the J end lost 10 bases, and 14 bases lay between the germline ends. The CDR3, as DNA: TGTGCCAGCAGCCAAGGACCTGCCGGCGGGGAGCAGTTCTTC. Protein: CASSQGPAGGEQFF.

Written as DNA, the CDR3 is TGTGCCAGTACAACACTTGGGACAAGGAAGATAACCGGGGAGCTGTTTTTT. Amino acid sequence: CASTTLGTRKITGELFF. The chain couples TRBV19 to TRBJ2-2; tentatively, D is TRBD1 (6 bases). Trimming pared 7 bases from V and 5 bases from J, leaving 23 bases between. The CDR3 extends over 17 amino acids. Per the germline V gene, CDR1 is LNHDA and CDR2 is SQIVND (reference sequence).